This T cell receptor (beta chain) was observed in a study of cytomegalovirus exposure and HLA in healthy donors. At the level of the study: The Caucasian-associated ancestry cluster contained about 80% of the 398 genotyped donors.

Study-wide results and limits: CMV antigen specificity was confirmed in vitro for three CMV-associated chains.

In germline, CDR1 is SGHRS, CDR2 YFSETQ. There are 11 residues in the CDR3. V shed 5 bases and J shed 3 bases, with 6 bases lying between them. On this clone: Its target is unknown.

Primers included in the PCR were 60 Vbeta and 13 Jbeta primers. Per the original methods: Later reanalysis found about 80 million unique TCR beta chains, about 10 million of them shared. Using immunoSEQ multiplex PCR, the repertoire was profiled, and TCRdb retains in-frame clones only, with some absent. The DNA was the basis for D and trimming; V, J and clone size are from that table. Here the sample spans under 200,000 clones, approximately 86% being singletons. The chain has TRBV5-1 and TRBJ2-7; TRBD1 might be the D (5 bases). The clonotype originates from a young woman in good health and CMV-seronegative. The sequenced sample consisted of PBMCs. This CDR3 reads CASRGRYEQYF. The CDR3 DNA follows: TGCGCCAGCAGGGGGCGCTACGAGCAGTACTTC.